This T cell receptor (beta chain) was identified in a study of blood T cells in healthy people across ages. A note on this clonotype: Its antigen remains unknown.

The second PCR ran roughly 6 to 11 cycles with a sample-barcoded 5' primer and J-beta primers. Each CDR3 protein gets one entry after TCRdb re-called the 5' RACE reads with MiXCR. The repertoire consists of hundreds of thousands of distinct CDR3 sequences, with approximately 31% occurring once and the leading ten covering roughly 15%. Study results and caveats: Donors of long life had a larger count of naive CD4+ cells and greater diversity than aged donors.

The CDR3 extends over 14 amino acids. CDR1 and CDR2 (germline): LNHDA, SQIVND (reference sequence). V shed 6 bases and J shed 5 bases, with 15 bases lying between them. Sequenced sample: blood. The rearrangement uses TRBV19 and TRBJ2-3; D ambiguous. The clonotype was recovered from a woman over 75 in good health. In DNA, the CDR3 is TGTGCCAGTAGGACCGCCCTAGATAGAGATACGCAGTATTTT. Translated: CASRTALDRDTQYF.